This entry is about one TCR beta chain. What it recognizes is unknown. This sample stems from a study of cytomegalovirus exposure and HLA in healthy donors. Study-level information: Both the roughly 120 validation repertoires and the approximately 640 first-cohort repertoires used the same platform, as reported by a later analysis. General study results and limits: Cytomegalovirus association was listed for 164 TCR beta chains. Diagnosis of cytomegalovirus status made by the classifier reportedly showed high specificity and sensitivity. Generally TCR sequences proved uncommon, though certain public TCRs appeared in numerous donors.

The V segment lost 4 bases and the J segment 7 bases; nucleotides outside the gene matches: 20. CDR1 is SGHVS, CDR2 FNYEAQ, per germline. The CDR3 is 20 amino acids. Profiling relied on immunoSEQ multiplex PCR, and the TCRdb table lists in-frame clones only, not all of them. The sample has 56,000 or so clones, more than 80% seen once; the top ten hold 1.1%. The V gene is TRBV7-6, the J gene TRBJ2-1; 12 bases align to TRBD2. The receptor's source is a young man in good health and CMV-seronegative. The sample comprised PBMCs. In DNA, the CDR3 is TGTGCCAGCAGCTCTCGAGGGGGCCCCGGGACTAGCGGGTTTGGTAATGAGCAGTTCTTC. The encoded protein is CASSSRGGPGTSGFGNEQFF.